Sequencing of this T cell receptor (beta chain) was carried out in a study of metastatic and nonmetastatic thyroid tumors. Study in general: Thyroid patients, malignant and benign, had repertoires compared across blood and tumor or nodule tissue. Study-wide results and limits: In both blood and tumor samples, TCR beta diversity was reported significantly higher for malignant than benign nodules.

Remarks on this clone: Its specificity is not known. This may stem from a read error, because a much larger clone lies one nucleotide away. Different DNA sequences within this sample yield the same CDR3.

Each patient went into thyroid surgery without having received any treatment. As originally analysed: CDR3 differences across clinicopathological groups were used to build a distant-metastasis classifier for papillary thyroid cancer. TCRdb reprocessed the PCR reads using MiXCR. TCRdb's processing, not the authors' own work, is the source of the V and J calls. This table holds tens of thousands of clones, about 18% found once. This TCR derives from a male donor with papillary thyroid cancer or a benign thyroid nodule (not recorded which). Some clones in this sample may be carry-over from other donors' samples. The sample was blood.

CDR3 sequence: CASSQDFRGYNEQFF. DNA for the CDR3: TGCGCCAGCAGCCAAGATTTCCGGGGTTACAATGAGCAGTTCTTC. The V and J genes are TRBV4-1 and TRBJ2-1, with TRBD2 as a possible D gene (5 bases). The CDR3 is made up of 15 amino acids. Trimming took 0 bases from V and 4 from J, leaving 10 bases between them. Germline V gene sequence: CDR1 MGHRA, CDR2 YSYEKL.